Listed below are T cell receptor beta chains from one sample, sequenced in a study of T cell responses to AZD1222 COVID-19 vaccine. The data were produced by immunoSEQ multiplex PCR, yet TCRdb's version contains in-frame clones alone and is incomplete. Here the sample spans 250,000 or so clones, 85% to 95% being singletons. Specimen: peripheral blood, collected on day 0 of AZD1222 vaccination. The receptor set was obtained from an adult in good health. CDR3s include the opening cysteine and the closing phenylalanine or tryptophan. The order of the fields is CDR3 DNA, CDR3 protein, J gene, clone size, V gene, D gene. The D gene is left open where the match is weak. Rows give clone size only sometimes, using once, few, many, or a class for an expanded clone.

cdr3_nt: TGTGCCAGCAGTGCGAGCTCTGGAAACACCATATATTTT
cdr3_aa: CASSASSGNTIYF
j_call: TRBJ1-3
clone_size: NA
v_call: TRBV12-3/TRBV12-4
d_call: NA

cdr3_nt: TGTGCCAGCAGTGAGCAGGGAGGGGATACGCAGTATTTT
cdr3_aa: CASSEQGGDTQYF
j_call: TRBJ2-3
clone_size: NA
v_call: TRBV6-4
d_call: TRBD2

cdr3_nt: TGTGCCAGTAGCGAACAGGGGGCATTCAATCAGCCCCAGCATTTT
cdr3_aa: CASSEQGAFNQPQHF
j_call: TRBJ1-5
clone_size: NA
v_call: TRBV19
d_call: TRBD1

cdr3_nt: TGTGCCAGCAGTGCCCCCCCGGGCGAAAAACTGTTTTTT
cdr3_aa: CASSAPPGEKLFF
j_call: TRBJ1-4
clone_size: NA
v_call: TRBV12-3/TRBV12-4
d_call: NA

cdr3_nt: TGTGCCAGCAGCTCCGGACTGAACTATGGCTACACCTTC
cdr3_aa: CASSSGLNYGYTF
j_call: TRBJ1-2
clone_size: once
v_call: TRBV11-2
d_call: NA

cdr3_nt: TGTGCCAGCAGCTTGGATCTAGCGGGAACCTACGAGCAGTACTTC
cdr3_aa: CASSLDLAGTYEQYF
j_call: TRBJ2-7
clone_size: NA
v_call: TRBV5-5
d_call: TRBD2

cdr3_nt: TGCAGCGTAGCCCCCGGGACAGGGGGCCGTCGGGAGACCCAGTACTTC
cdr3_aa: CSVAPGTGGRRETQYF
j_call: TRBJ2-5
clone_size: NA
v_call: TRBV29-1
d_call: TRBD1

cdr3_nt: TGTGCCAGCAGTGGGGGATGGACTGGAAACACCATATATTTT
cdr3_aa: CASSGGWTGNTIYF
j_call: TRBJ1-3
clone_size: NA
v_call: TRBV2
d_call: NA

cdr3_nt: TGTGCCAGTGCGTCCGGGGGGCTCACTAATGAAAAACTGTTTTTT
cdr3_aa: CASASGGLTNEKLFF
j_call: TRBJ1-4
clone_size: NA
v_call: TRBV19
d_call: NA

cdr3_nt: TGTGCCAGCTCACGTGGACAGGGCACCACTGAAGCTTTCTTT
cdr3_aa: CASSRGQGTTEAFF
j_call: TRBJ1-1
clone_size: once
v_call: TRBV18
d_call: TRBD1

cdr3_nt: TGTGCCACCAGTGACCCCGGGACTAGCGCTGAGACCCAGTACTTC
cdr3_aa: CATSDPGTSAETQYF
j_call: TRBJ2-5
clone_size: NA
v_call: TRBV24-1
d_call: TRBD2

cdr3_nt: TGTGCCAGCAGTGAATTTATGTCCAGGACCCGGGGGGAGCAGTACTTC
cdr3_aa: CASSEFMSRTRGEQYF
j_call: TRBJ2-7
clone_size: NA
v_call: TRBV6-1
d_call: NA

cdr3_nt: TGTGCCAGCAGTGAGTGGGGGACAGAAAACACCGGGGAGCTGTTTTTT
cdr3_aa: CASSEWGTENTGELFF
j_call: TRBJ2-2
clone_size: NA
v_call: TRBV2
d_call: TRBD1

cdr3_nt: TGTGCCAGTGGGGGCTGGGACACTGAAGCTTTCTTT
cdr3_aa: CASGGWDTEAFF
j_call: TRBJ1-1
clone_size: few
v_call: TRBV11-2
d_call: NA

cdr3_nt: TGTGCCAGTAGTCCGTGGACAGGGGGCGCGGATGGAAACACCATATATTTT
cdr3_aa: CASSPWTGGADGNTIYF
j_call: TRBJ1-3
clone_size: NA
v_call: TRBV19
d_call: TRBD1

cdr3_nt: TGTGCCAGCAGCCCCACCGGGCCCCGGGACACTGAAGCTTTCTTT
cdr3_aa: CASSPTGPRDTEAFF
j_call: TRBJ1-1
clone_size: NA
v_call: TRBV11-2
d_call: NA

cdr3_nt: TGTGCCAGCAGTCCGAACAGGGGTTACGAGCAGTACTTC
cdr3_aa: CASSPNRGYEQYF
j_call: TRBJ2-7
clone_size: NA
v_call: TRBV28
d_call: TRBD1

cdr3_nt: TGTGCCAGCAGGTGGGGACAGAACACCGGGGAGCTGTTTTTT
cdr3_aa: CASRWGQNTGELFF
j_call: TRBJ2-2
clone_size: NA
v_call: TRBV28
d_call: NA

cdr3_nt: TGTGCCAGCAGTGAAGGGCTGCCCCCCCAGCATTTT
cdr3_aa: CASSEGLPPQHF
j_call: TRBJ1-5
clone_size: NA
v_call: TRBV2
d_call: NA

cdr3_nt: TGTGCCAGCAGTGGGGTATCGACTCCCGCCGGGGAGCTGTTTTTT
cdr3_aa: CASSGVSTPAGELFF
j_call: TRBJ2-2
clone_size: NA
v_call: TRBV25-1
d_call: NA

cdr3_nt: TGTGCCAGCTGTGATCGGGGGCTATTCTACGAGCAGTACTTC
cdr3_aa: CASCDRGLFYEQYF
j_call: TRBJ2-7
clone_size: NA
v_call: TRBV5-6
d_call: NA

cdr3_nt: TGTGCCAGCAGCTTGTCGAGGCTAGCGGGAACTGAGCAGTTCTTC
cdr3_aa: CASSLSRLAGTEQFF
j_call: TRBJ2-1
clone_size: NA
v_call: TRBV11-1
d_call: TRBD2

cdr3_nt: TGCGCCAGCAGCTTGTACGGGACCTACGAGCAGTACTTC
cdr3_aa: CASSLYGTYEQYF
j_call: TRBJ2-7
clone_size: once
v_call: TRBV5-1
d_call: NA

cdr3_nt: TGTGCCAGCAGCGAGGGGACTGAAGCTTTCTTT
cdr3_aa: CASSEGTEAFF
j_call: TRBJ1-1
clone_size: NA
v_call: TRBV11-3
d_call: NA

cdr3_nt: TGTGCCAGCAGCCAAGATTTAAGTCCCCGGGGCGGAGATACGCAGTATTTT
cdr3_aa: CASSQDLSPRGGDTQYF
j_call: TRBJ2-3
clone_size: NA
v_call: TRBV3-1/TRBV3-2
d_call: NA

cdr3_nt: TGTGCCAGCAGTCCCAGCTCTTTCTATGGCTACACCTTC
cdr3_aa: CASSPSSFYGYTF
j_call: TRBJ1-2
clone_size: NA
v_call: TRBV28
d_call: NA

cdr3_nt: TGTGCCAGCAGCCAATCAGACACCTATGGCTACACCTTC
cdr3_aa: CASSQSDTYGYTF
j_call: TRBJ1-2
clone_size: once
v_call: TRBV3-1/TRBV3-2
d_call: NA

cdr3_nt: TGTGCCAGCAGCTCCGGACAAGGCTATGGCTACACCTTC
cdr3_aa: CASSSGQGYGYTF
j_call: TRBJ1-2
clone_size: NA
v_call: TRBV7-3
d_call: NA

cdr3_nt: TGTGCCAGCAGCTCCCCCCTAGCGGGAGGGTACAATGAGCAGTTCTTC
cdr3_aa: CASSSPLAGGYNEQFF
j_call: TRBJ2-1
clone_size: NA
v_call: TRBV7-8
d_call: TRBD2

cdr3_nt: TGTGCCAGCAGCCTTGATTTGGAGAATCAGCCCCAGCATTTT
cdr3_aa: CASSLDLENQPQHF
j_call: TRBJ1-5
clone_size: NA
v_call: TRBV9
d_call: NA

cdr3_nt: TGTGCCAGCTCACCGTCCGGGACAGGGACCTACGAGCAGTACTTC
cdr3_aa: CASSPSGTGTYEQYF
j_call: TRBJ2-7
clone_size: NA
v_call: TRBV18
d_call: TRBD1

cdr3_nt: TGTGCCAGCAGTTCCGGACAGGGGTTTGGGACCCAGTACTTC
cdr3_aa: CASSSGQGFGTQYF
j_call: TRBJ2-5
clone_size: NA
v_call: TRBV28
d_call: TRBD1

cdr3_nt: TGTGCCTCCTCTCGAGAGAACACCGGGGAGCTGTTTTTT
cdr3_aa: CASSRENTGELFF
j_call: TRBJ2-2
clone_size: once
v_call: TRBV9
d_call: NA

cdr3_nt: TGCGCCAGCAGCCTGGGAGGGACAGAATATAACTATGGCTACACCTTC
cdr3_aa: CASSLGGTEYNYGYTF
j_call: TRBJ1-2
clone_size: NA
v_call: TRBV5-1
d_call: TRBD1

cdr3_nt: TGTGCCAGCAGTCCTGGACAGTCCTACGAGCAGTACTTC
cdr3_aa: CASSPGQSYEQYF
j_call: TRBJ2-7
clone_size: NA
v_call: TRBV28
d_call: NA

cdr3_nt: TGTGCCAGCAGCTTAAGACAGGGTGAAAAACTGTTTTTT
cdr3_aa: CASSLRQGEKLFF
j_call: TRBJ1-4
clone_size: NA
v_call: TRBV7-7
d_call: TRBD1

cdr3_nt: TGTGCCAGCAGTGAGAGGCAAAACTATGGCTACACCTTC
cdr3_aa: CASSERQNYGYTF
j_call: TRBJ1-2
clone_size: NA
v_call: TRBV2
d_call: NA

cdr3_nt: TGCGCCAGCAGCCCGGCGGCCCCCTCTGGAAACACCATATATTTT
cdr3_aa: CASSPAAPSGNTIYF
j_call: TRBJ1-3
clone_size: once
v_call: TRBV5-1
d_call: NA

cdr3_nt: TGTGCCAGCTCAGCCGGGCCAACAACAGATACGCAGTATTTT
cdr3_aa: CASSAGPTTDTQYF
j_call: TRBJ2-3
clone_size: NA
v_call: TRBV18
d_call: NA

cdr3_nt: TGCGCCAGCAGCTTGGGGGCCGGGGGCTATAATTCACCCCTCCACTTT
cdr3_aa: CASSLGAGGYNSPLHF
j_call: TRBJ1-6
clone_size: NA
v_call: TRBV5-1
d_call: NA

cdr3_nt: TGTGCCAGCAGTTACCAAGGCGGGGGGAAGGAGCAGTACTTC
cdr3_aa: CASSYQGGGKEQYF
j_call: TRBJ2-7
clone_size: NA
v_call: TRBV6-5
d_call: TRBD2

cdr3_nt: TGTGCCAGCACCAGGCCGGTGGTTTGGCAGCCCCAGCATTTT
cdr3_aa: CASTRPVVWQPQHF
j_call: TRBJ1-5
clone_size: NA
v_call: TRBV27
d_call: NA

cdr3_nt: TGCGCCAGCAGCCAAGGGTTGGGGGGCAGAAGGGGAAACACCATATATTTT
cdr3_aa: CASSQGLGGRRGNTIYF
j_call: TRBJ1-3
clone_size: NA
v_call: TRBV4-1
d_call: NA

cdr3_nt: TGCGCCAGCAGCCAAGGCCCGGGCGCGCGAGATACGCAGTATTTT
cdr3_aa: CASSQGPGARDTQYF
j_call: TRBJ2-3
clone_size: NA
v_call: TRBV4-1
d_call: NA

cdr3_nt: TGCGCCAGCAGTCAATGGTTAAGGCAGGGGGACGACACTGAAGCTTTCTTT
cdr3_aa: CASSQWLRQGDDTEAFF
j_call: TRBJ1-1
clone_size: NA
v_call: TRBV23-1
d_call: TRBD1

cdr3_nt: TGCGCCAGCAGCCCGGGTTGGGGTGGGGGCACTGAAGCTTTCTTT
cdr3_aa: CASSPGWGGGTEAFF
j_call: TRBJ1-1
clone_size: NA
v_call: TRBV5-1
d_call: NA

cdr3_nt: TGCGCCAGCAGCTTAACGGGCCCCCCGAACACCGGGGAGCTGTTTTTT
cdr3_aa: CASSLTGPPNTGELFF
j_call: TRBJ2-2
clone_size: NA
v_call: TRBV5-1
d_call: NA

cdr3_nt: TGTGCCAGCAGCCCAAAACGGTCCTTGAACGAGCAGTACTTC
cdr3_aa: CASSPKRSLNEQYF
j_call: TRBJ2-7
clone_size: once
v_call: TRBV7-2
d_call: NA

cdr3_nt: TGTGCCAGCAGCCCCGTGGGTAATTCACCCCTCCACTTT
cdr3_aa: CASSPVGNSPLHF
j_call: TRBJ1-6
clone_size: NA
v_call: TRBV14
d_call: NA

cdr3_nt: TGTGCCAGCAGCTTGGGGGTTTATGGTCGAGGCTACACCTTC
cdr3_aa: CASSLGVYGRGYTF
j_call: TRBJ1-2
clone_size: NA
v_call: TRBV5-4
d_call: NA

cdr3_nt: TGCGCCAGCAGCCAAGCGGCACTAGCGGGATCCAATGAGCAGTTCTTC
cdr3_aa: CASSQAALAGSNEQFF
j_call: TRBJ2-1
clone_size: NA
v_call: TRBV4-3
d_call: TRBD2

cdr3_nt: TGTGCCAGCAGCGTAGAAGTCTACAACACAGATACGCAGTATTTT
cdr3_aa: CASSVEVYNTDTQYF
j_call: TRBJ2-3
clone_size: NA
v_call: TRBV9
d_call: NA

cdr3_nt: TGTGCCAGCAGTTCCCTGGGGACAAAAAATCAGCCCCAGCATTTT
cdr3_aa: CASSSLGTKNQPQHF
j_call: TRBJ1-5
clone_size: NA
v_call: TRBV2
d_call: NA

cdr3_nt: TGTGCCAGCACTTTAGGCCTAAGCTCCTACGAGCAGTACTTC
cdr3_aa: CASTLGLSSYEQYF
j_call: TRBJ2-7
clone_size: NA
v_call: TRBV5-6
d_call: NA

cdr3_nt: TGTGCCAGCAGCTTGGAGGGGGTGACGATGGAACAGTACTTC
cdr3_aa: CASSLEGVTMEQYF
j_call: TRBJ2-7
clone_size: NA
v_call: TRBV5-6
d_call: NA

cdr3_nt: TGTGCCAGCAGCTTTTATCTTGCCCCAGATTCACCCCTCCACTTT
cdr3_aa: CASSFYLAPDSPLHF
j_call: TRBJ1-6
clone_size: few
v_call: TRBV7-8
d_call: NA

cdr3_nt: TGTGCCAGCAGCGTATCTGGAAACACCATATATTTT
cdr3_aa: CASSVSGNTIYF
j_call: TRBJ1-3
clone_size: NA
v_call: TRBV9
d_call: NA

cdr3_nt: TGTGCCAGCAAATCGGGGACGAGGAATTCACCCCTCCACTTT
cdr3_aa: CASKSGTRNSPLHF
j_call: TRBJ1-6
clone_size: NA
v_call: TRBV2
d_call: NA

cdr3_nt: TGTGCCAGCAGGATAAAGAGAAGCGGGGCTAGCACAGATACGCAGTATTTT
cdr3_aa: CASRIKRSGASTDTQYF
j_call: TRBJ2-3
clone_size: NA
v_call: TRBV21-1
d_call: NA

cdr3_nt: TGTGCCAGCAGTTTAGGACAGGCCCGAGCCAAAAACATTCAGTACTTC
cdr3_aa: CASSLGQARAKNIQYF
j_call: TRBJ2-4
clone_size: NA
v_call: TRBV6-2/TRBV6-3
d_call: TRBD1